The 5 T cell receptor beta chains below were found in one sample sequenced in a study of cytomegalovirus exposure and HLA in healthy donors. The study ran its PCR with 60 Vbeta and 13 Jbeta primers. The repertoire was sequenced with immunoSEQ multiplex PCR; TCRdb's copy has only in-frame clones and lacks some. Found here are 120,000 or so clones, roughly 80% of them singletons; the top ten hold roughly 3.1%. Sequenced: PBMCs. These receptors were taken from a man aged 25-45 years in good health and CMV-seronegative.

V usage is TRBV28 and J usage is TRBJ1-5; possible D gene TRBD1, 6 bases. Trimming removed 5 bases at V and 7 bases at J, with 15 bases between. This CDR3 is built from 14 residues. The germline CDR1 and CDR2 sequences are MDHEN and SYDVKM. The CDR3 loop reads CASSRGGDGQPQHF. The CDR3 bases are TGTGCCAGCAGTAGAGGGGGGGATGGACAGCCCCAGCATTTT.

The chain links TRBV7-2 to TRBJ1-6; tentatively, D is TRBD1 (6 bases). This CDR3 contains 16 residues. Germline CDR1 SGHTA, CDR2 FQGNSA. V was cut by 6 bases and J by 10 bases, with 22 bases left in between. The CDR3 bases are TGTGCCAGCAGTCGTAACTCCGGGACAAGCCGATCACCCCTCCACTTT. Protein product: CASSRNSGTSRSPLHF.

The sample holds one count of this clone. The chain employs TRBV27 and TRBJ1-5, with D tentatively TRBD1 (6 bases). CDR1 and CDR2 from the germline V gene are MNHEY and SMNVEV (reference sequence). The ends were cut back, 2 bases at V and 3 bases at J, with 8 bases in the middle. CDR3 length equals 14 residues. The CDR3 DNA follows: TGTGCCAGCAGTTTAGGACAGTCCAATCAGCCCCAGCATTTT. It encodes CASSLGQSNQPQHF.

The J gene is TRBJ1-1, the V gene TRBV20-1; 7 bases map to TRBD1. The CDR3 has 10 residues. Per the germline V gene, CDR1 is DFQATT and CDR2 is SNEGSKA (reference sequence). With 6 bases clipped from V and 12 bases from J, the junction kept 7 bases outside the gene matches. The CDR3 DNA sequence: TGCAGTGCCACCGGACAGGAAACTTTCTTT. Translating it yields CSATGQETFF.

This chain joins TRBV6-5 and TRBJ1-2, with 10 bases fitting TRBD1. Germline V gene sequence: CDR1 MNHEY, CDR2 SVGAGI. This CDR3 has 14 amino acids. V gave up 6 bases and J gave up 8 bases; unmatched junction bases: 9. The CDR3 sequence is CASREDRGTRGYTF. The CDR3 nucleotides read TGTGCCAGCAGAGAGGACAGGGGGACAAGGGGCTACACCTTC.